This T cell receptor beta chain is drawn from a study of blood T cell repertoires in COVID-19. Study at large: The study drew acute and convalescent COVID-19 samples from the United States, Italy and Spain. Sources were T cells, B-cell-depleted T cells, or PBMCs; the material itself was cDNA or gDNA.

As regards this clone: One junction end does not reproduce the germline sequence, and a read error may be involved. This CDR3 is also generated by other DNA sequences in the sample.

Methods used by the authors: Cell counts per sample came from amplifying reference gene primers. Some clones are missing from TCRdb's copy, which holds only in-frame ones; the method was immunoSEQ multiplex PCR. The DNA gave D and trimming, while V, J and clone size come from that table. Among around 190,000 clones listed, about 88% were seen once. Sequencing used peripheral blood. The source of this sequence is a man aged 45-65 years with COVID-19, enrolled during active disease.

CDR3 in DNA: TGCAGCGCTGGGCTCGAACGGAATGAACAGTTCTTC. It codes for CSAGLERNEQFF. The chain uses TRBV29-1 and TRBJ2-1; D uncertain. The CDR3 is 12 amino acids. Germline-derived CDR1 and CDR2 are SQVTM and ANQGSEA.